The next 10 T cell receptor beta chains were all read from a single sample in a study of T cell repertoires in cytomegalovirus infection. TCRdb reprocessed the reads with MiXCR, giving one entry per CDR3 protein. Here the sample spans 450,000 to 650,000 distinct CDR3 sequences, about 26% being singletons. The specimen sequenced was PBMCs. The receptors were gathered from a human donor in good health (CMV status not recorded). Some clones in this sample may be carry-over from other donors' samples.

The sample holds many counts of this clonotype. In DNA, the CDR3 is TGTGCCAGCAGCACCCGGACTAGCGTTACCTACGAGCAGTACTTC. This encodes CASSTRTSVTYEQYF. The chain carries TRBV7-8 and TRBJ2-7; 9 nucleotides match TRBD2. The CDR3 has 15 amino acids. In germline, CDR1 is SGHVS, CDR2 FQNEAQ. After removal of 5 bases from V and 2 bases from J, the junction contained 7 bases not matched to a gene.

The table lists this clonotype with many counts. This chain joins TRBV7-2 and TRBJ2-5; 10 bases align to TRBD1. Germline V lookup: CDR1 SGHTA, CDR2 FQGNSA. This CDR3 is built from 15 residues. The junction had 5 bases not matched to a gene; V was cut back by 5 bases and J by 2 bases. The CDR3 sequence: CASSRDRGGQETQYF. In DNA, the CDR3 is TGTGCCAGCAGCAGGGACAGGGGCGGACAAGAGACCCAGTACTTC.

In its sample, this clonotype was seen a few times. The J gene is TRBJ1-5, the V gene TRBV5-8, with D unclear. CDR1 and CDR2 (germline): SGHTS, YDEGEE. This CDR3 is 13 amino acids long. Trimming left V 3 bases short and J 0 bases short, with 4 bases between. The CDR3 bases are TGTGCCAGCAGCTGGACTAGCAATCAGCCCCAGCATTTT. Its translation is CASSWTSNQPQHF.

V and J are TRBV9 and TRBJ1-2; no definite D call. The length of the CDR3 is 14 residues. The germline V gene has CDR1 SGDLS and CDR2 YYNGEE. Between the trimmed V and J ends, which lost 0 bases and 1 base, there was a span of 7 bases. CDR3 DNA sequence: TGTGCCAGCAGCGTAGGCGGTGATAACTATGGCTACACCTTC. Residues: CASSVGGDNYGYTF.

This clonotype was detected a few times. The chain is built from TRBV20-1 and TRBJ2-1; 9 nucleotides align to TRBD2. Trimming cost V 6 bases and J 15 bases; bases outside gene matches: 15. The germline V gene has CDR1 DFQATT and CDR2 SNEGSKA (reference sequence). CDR3 size: 13 residues. CDR3 protein: CSAAPPSSGTRFF. CDR3 nucleotides: TGCAGTGCCGCTCCCCCCTCTAGCGGGACCCGGTTCTTC.

This clonotype was found a few times. The chain combines TRBV6-2 or TRBV6-3 with TRBJ1-5, with D perhaps TRBD1 (5 bases). The germline V gene has CDR1 MNHEY and CDR2 SVGEGT. This CDR3 is 14 amino acids long. V lost 6 bases and J 2 bases, leaving 11 bases between the germline ends. The chain's CDR3 is CASSTGGGNQPQHF. In DNA form, the CDR3 reads TGTGCCAGCAGCACCGGGGGTGGCAATCAGCCCCAGCATTTT.

The chain recombines TRBV12-3 or TRBV12-4 with TRBJ1-4; D unclear. The CDR3 has 14 amino acids. Trimming stripped 6 bases from V and 0 bases from J, with 8 bases between. The CDR3 DNA reads TGTGCCAGCAGGGCAGACTCAACTAATGAAAAACTGTTTTTT. This translates into CASRADSTNEKLFF.

This clonotype was detected only a few times. This chain links TRBV19 with TRBJ1-3; 7 nucleotides align to TRBD1. The CDR3 has 15 residues. The germline V gene encodes CDR1 LNHDA and CDR2 SQIVND (reference sequence). V shed 2 bases and J 0 bases; nucleotides not matched to a gene: 1. Here the CDR3 DNA reads TGTGCCAGTAGTATAACAGGGGACTCTGGAAACACCATATATTTT. Its protein product is CASSITGDSGNTIYF.

The chain couples TRBV19 to TRBJ1-5; D ambiguous. CDR3 size: 12 residues. Germline V gives CDR1 LNHDA, CDR2 SQIVND (reference sequence). V dropped 4 bases and J dropped 5 bases, with 6 bases sitting between them. The CDR3 protein is CASSSEYQPQHF. For the CDR3, the DNA is TGTGCCAGTAGTAGCGAGTATCAGCCCCAGCATTTT.

This clonotype occurred a few times. The V call is TRBV5-6, the J call TRBJ2-3; D not certain. Deletions cut 2 bases from V and 0 bases from J, with 7 bases between. The CDR3 extends over 14 amino acids. Germline CDR1 and CDR2: SGHDT and YYEEEE. The CDR3 bases are TGTGCCAGCAGCTTCGTTACTAGCACAGATACGCAGTATTTT. Translated, it gives CASSFVTSTDTQYF.